This TCR beta chain was sequenced in a study of CD8 T cells in ankylosing spondylitis. Study-wide results and caveats: Before this, some motif variants had been reported in reactive arthritis synovial fluid and blood. There was a TCR beta motif, made of eight highly homologous variants, that appeared characteristic of ankylosing spondylitis blood. Peripheral blood samples showed relatively rare disease-linked clones, and these clones were CD8+.

J was trimmed by 2 bases and V by 3 bases; bases with no gene match: 12. Germline V gives CDR1 SGHAT, CDR2 FQNNGV. The CDR3 consists of 18 residues. TCRdb redid the calling of the 5' RACE reads with MiXCR, one entry per CDR3 protein. The sample shows some 240,000 distinct CDR3 sequences, roughly 8.6% of them seen only once. This clonotype was seen at least ten times. Its antigen is undetermined. The chain joins TRBV11-2 to TRBJ2-2, with 7 bases aligning to TRBD2. Material for sequencing was blood, either unsorted or a sorted T cell fraction (not recorded which). This clonotype originated in a male donor with ankylosing spondylitis or in good health (not recorded which). Here the CDR3 DNA reads TGTGCCAGCAGCTTCGGGCCCCGGCTAGCGGAAAACACCGGGGAGCTGTTTTTT. Protein: CASSFGPRLAENTGELFF.